This T cell receptor (beta chain) was documented in a study of blood T cell repertoires in COVID-19. Study at large: COVID-19 samples, acute and convalescent, were from the United States, Italy and Spain. The analysed material was cDNA or gDNA that came from T cells, B-cell-depleted T cells, or PBMCs.

The table came from immunoSEQ multiplex PCR; TCRdb's copy has only in-frame clones and leaves some out. The data show 370,000 or so clones, roughly four fifths seen once. The sequence was collected from a human donor with acute or convalescent COVID-19. The donor label of this sample is uncertain. The sample was peripheral blood.

CDR3 DNA: TGTGCCAGCTCGGTAGCGATCTCCTACAATGAGCAGTTCTTC. Its protein is CASSVAISYNEQFF. The gene calls are TRBV9 and TRBJ2-1; maybe TRBD2 (5 bases). The V end lost 7 bases, the J end lost 0 bases, and 11 bases lay between the germline ends. This CDR3 is built from 14 residues. The germline CDR1 and CDR2 sequences are SGDLS and YYNGEE. The entire variable domain, with the rest obtained from reference TRBV9 and TRBJ2-1, is as follows: DSGVTQTPKHLITATGQRVTLRCSPRSGDLSVYWYQQSLDQGLQFLIQYYNGEERAKGNILERFSAQQFPDLHSELNLSSLELGDSALYFCASSVAISYNEQFFGPGTRLTVL.